This T cell receptor beta chain was sequenced for a study of cytomegalovirus exposure and HLA in healthy donors. Study in general: Roughly 86 million unique TCRs from HLA-typed donors made up an early data release.

The germline CDR1 and CDR2 sequences are SGDLS and YYNGEE. Trimming cost V 0 bases and J 9 bases; bases outside gene matches: 13. The CDR3 contains 17 residues. The PCR used 60 Vbeta and 13 Jbeta primers. Assay: immunoSEQ multiplex PCR; the TCRdb copy retains only in-frame clones and omits some. The sample lists 270,000 or so clones; around 90% were seen once. This receptor was obtained from a girl aged 2 to 10 in good health and CMV-seronegative. This chain connects TRBV9 to TRBJ2-1; 9 nucleotides align to TRBD2. The sample was PBMCs. CDR3 amino acids: CASSVVAGASGEGEQFF. The CDR3 bases are TGTGCCAGCAGCGTAGTGGCAGGGGCTAGCGGGGAGGGTGAGCAGTTCTTC.